This is a list of T cell receptor beta chains from one sample in a study of vaccination effects on CD4 cells after COVID-19. These TCRs are of unknown antigen specificity. TCRdb's table, derived via immunoSEQ multiplex PCR, lists solely in-frame clones and lacks some. The sample yields 30,000 to 40,000 clones, under 70% seen once. Here the sequenced sample was CD4+ T cells from PBMCs cultured with SARS-CoV-2 spike peptides, taken before COVID-19 vaccination. These receptors were collected from a human donor who received a COVID-19 vaccine. Each CDR3 is given with its conserved first and last residue. The D gene is left open where the match is weak. Size values are once, few and many counts, or a class for expanded clones, and some rows have none.

j_gene | abundance | d_gene | v_gene | CDR3nt | CDR3aa
TRBJ2-7 | . | TRBD2 | TRBV2 | TGTGCCAGCATTAAACTAGCGAGTGGATACGAGCAGTACTTC | CASIKLASGYEQYF
TRBJ1-6 | once | . | TRBV4-1 | TGCGCCAGCAGCCAAGCAACGACGACGACTTCACCCCTCCACTTT | CASSQATTTTSPLHF
TRBJ2-4 | . | . | TRBV5-8 | TGTGCCAGCAGCCACCCCCCAGACTTC | CASSHPPDF
TRBJ1-1 | . | . | TRBV28 | TGTGCCAGCAGTTTTCAGGATAGAGGGGAAGCTTTCTTT | CASSFQDRGEAFF
TRBJ1-2 | . | TRBD1 | TRBV6-5 | TGTGCCAGCAAGAAACAGGGGGCTCATGGCTACACCTTC | CASKKQGAHGYTF
TRBJ2-7 | few | . | TRBV7-9 | TGTGCCAGCAGCTTAAAAATAGGGACCGAGCAGTACTTC | CASSLKIGTEQYF
TRBJ2-1 | . | . | TRBV21-1 | TGTGCCAGCAGCAACGCGGGGGACAGGGACAATGAGCAGTTCTTC | CASSNAGDRDNEQFF
TRBJ1-6 | . | . | TRBV4-1 | TGCGCCAGCAGCCAAGATAAGGGGACTAAGACAGGCGATTCACCCCTCCACTTT | CASSQDKGTKTGDSPLHF
TRBJ1-5 | . | TRBD1 | TRBV6-2/TRBV6-3 | TGTGCCAGCAGCCCTATGGGACAGATTCGTCATCAGCCCCAGCATTTT | CASSPMGQIRHQPQHF
TRBJ1-2 | . | . | TRBV28 | TGTGCCAGCAGCCCCAGACAGGCTCCTAACTATGGCTACACCTTC | CASSPRQAPNYGYTF
TRBJ1-1 | . | . | TRBV29-1 | TGCAGCTCGGGGGGCCTGAACACTGAAGCTTTCTTT | CSSGGLNTEAFF
TRBJ1-1 | few | TRBD1 | TRBV7-9 | TGTGCCAGCAGCGCCGGGACAGGGGGCGTGAACACTGAAGCTTTCTTT | CASSAGTGGVNTEAFF
TRBJ2-5 | . | TRBD2 | TRBV24-1 | TGTGCCACCAGTGCGGCCAGCGGGGGGGCACAAGAGACCCAGTACTTC | CATSAASGGAQETQYF
TRBJ1-1 | few | . | TRBV3-1/TRBV3-2 | TGTGCCAGCAGCCAACGGGCAACGAGGGAGATTGAAGCTTTCTTT | CASSQRATREIEAFF
TRBJ1-2 | few | . | TRBV21-1 | TGTGCCAGCAGCCGGACCTATGGCTACACCTTC | CASSRTYGYTF
TRBJ1-5 | . | . | TRBV6-6 | TGTGCCAGCAGTCCGACCGGGAGGGGGGGAGGGAACAATCAGCCCCAGCATTTT | CASSPTGRGGGNNQPQHF
TRBJ1-5 | few | . | TRBV6-5 | TGTGCCAGCAACCTCAGACAGGCCAATCAGCCCCAGCATTTT | CASNLRQANQPQHF
TRBJ1-2 | . | . | TRBV2 | TGTGCCAGCAGTGAAGATGGGGGGGCGCCTGGCTACACCTTC | CASSEDGGAPGYTF
TRBJ2-3 | . | . | TRBV9 | TGTGCCAGCAGCGTCAGGTTGGAGTTGGATACGCAGTATTTT | CASSVRLELDTQYF
TRBJ2-6 | . | . | TRBV18 | TGTGCCAGCTCACCACCGCAAAGGGCTTCCAACGTCCTGACTTTC | CASSPPQRASNVLTF
TRBJ2-2 | . | . | TRBV5-4 | TGTGCCAGCAGCAACAGTGCCGGGGAGCTGTTTTTT | CASSNSAGELFF
TRBJ2-2 | . | . | TRBV3-1/TRBV3-2 | TGTGCCAGCAGCCAAGATCCGAACACCGGGGAGCTGTTTTTT | CASSQDPNTGELFF
TRBJ2-5 | few | TRBD2 | TRBV11-2 | TGTGCCAGCAGTCCCGGGGCGGGGGGGAAAGAGACCCAGTACTTC | CASSPGAGGKETQYF
TRBJ2-5 | few | . | TRBV11-2 | TGTGCCAGCAGCTTAGAGGGGTCGGGGACCCAGTACTTC | CASSLEGSGTQYF
TRBJ2-1 | . | . | TRBV2 | TGTGCCAGCAGTCGACTAGTTGTCGCCAATGAGCAGTTCTTC | CASSRLVVANEQFF
TRBJ2-1 | . | TRBD2 | TRBV30 | TGTGCCTGGCAAATCGGGGCCAGCGGGAGTATCGATGAGCAGTTCTTC | CAWQIGASGSIDEQFF
TRBJ2-1 | . | TRBD1 | TRBV5-1 | TGCGCCAGCAGATTGACAGGGTGGGGTGAGCAGTTCTTC | CASRLTGWGEQFF
TRBJ1-5 | few | . | TRBV29-1 | TGCAGCGCCCTCGACCCTCATAGCAATCAGCCCCAGCATTTT | CSALDPHSNQPQHF
TRBJ1-2 | few | . | TRBV2 | TGTGCCAGCAGGGGGGACTATGGCTACACCTTC | CASRGDYGYTF
TRBJ1-5 | . | . | TRBV5-1 | TGCGCCAGCAGCTTGGGAGGGGGGGATCAGCCCCAGCATTTT | CASSLGGGDQPQHF
TRBJ1-1 | once | . | TRBV11-2 | TGTGCCAGCAGCCTCCTGGGACCGATGAACACTGAAGCTTTCTTT | CASSLLGPMNTEAFF
TRBJ2-3 | . | . | TRBV14 | TGTGCCAGCAGCCATACGACACCCACAGATACGCAGTATTTT | CASSHTTPTDTQYF
TRBJ2-6 | . | . | TRBV28 | TGTGCCAGCAGTAAGACTACTGGGGCCAACGTCCTGACTTTC | CASSKTTGANVLTF
TRBJ2-7 | . | TRBD2 | TRBV10-3 | TGTGCCATCAATGGAGCGGGAGACCGGAACGAGCAGTACTTC | CAINGAGDRNEQYF